A single sample gave rise to the 14 T cell receptor beta chains below, sequenced in a study of blood T cell repertoires in COVID-19. Only in-frame clones appear in the TCRdb table, and some are missing; sequencing was by immunoSEQ multiplex PCR. The sample lists around 94,000 clones; 75% to 85% were seen once. The sequenced material came from peripheral blood. The receptors were sampled from a human donor in a cohort sampled during active COVID-19.

V gene TRBV5-1 combines with J gene TRBJ1-1; the D is unclear. Germline lookup yields CDR1 SGHRS and CDR2 YFSETQ. The V and J ends lost 1 base and 0 bases respectively, with 4 bases between them. The CDR3 is 13 amino acids. The CDR3 sequence: CASSLFLNTEAFF. CDR3 DNA: TGCGCCAGCAGCTTGTTCTTGAACACTGAAGCTTTCTTT. Together with reference TRBV5-1 and TRBJ1-1, the CDR3 gives the full variable domain: KAGVTQTPRYLIKTRGQQVTLSCSPISGHRSVSWYQQTPGQGLQFLFEYFSETQRNKGNFPGRFSGRQFSNSRSEMNVSTLELGDSALYLCASSLFLNTEAFFGQGTRLTVV.

The V call is TRBV21-1, the J call TRBJ1-1; whether TRBD1, the table's D call, matches the DNA was not checked. TRBV21-1 counts as a pseudogene. This CDR3 region has 13 residues. CDR3 DNA: TGTGCCTGTACAGGGGGCGCCGGAACTGAAGCTTTCTTT. Residues: CACTGGAGTEAFF.

The V call is TRBV7-8, the J call TRBJ2-7; 9 nucleotides align to TRBD2. J gave up 6 bases and V 5 bases, and 2 bases lay outside the gene matches. The CDR3 loop spans 12 amino acids. CDR1 and CDR2 from the germline V gene are SGHVS and FQNEAQ. DNA for the CDR3: TGTGCCAGCAGCCATAGCGGGAGCGAGCAGTACTTC. Residues: CASSHSGSEQYF.

The genes are TRBV18 and TRBJ2-5; maybe TRBD1 (6 bases). The CDR3 totals 13 residues. V shed 4 bases and J shed 5 bases, with 11 bases lying between them. Germline values: CDR1 KGHSH, CDR2 LQKENI. CDR3 in DNA: TGTGCCAGCTCACGACAGGTCCTGGAGACCCAGTACTTC. The encoded protein is CASSRQVLETQYF.

V gene TRBV7-9 combines with J gene TRBJ2-5, with D hard to call. The V gene lost 2 bases and the J gene lost 1 base, with 5 bases spanning the gap. CDR3 length: 13 amino acids. In germline, CDR1 is SEHNR, CDR2 FQNEAQ (reference sequence). The CDR3 loop is CASSLHSQETQYF. CDR3 sequence (DNA): TGTGCCAGCAGCTTACACAGCCAAGAGACCCAGTACTTC.

This clone was recorded a few times. This chain joins TRBV6-5 and TRBJ2-7, with D maybe TRBD2 (6 bases). Trimming cost V 6 bases and J 0 bases, with 9 bases left between them. The CDR3 spans 13 residues. Germline CDR1 MNHEY, CDR2 SVGAGI. The CDR3 region is CASRTGSSYEQYF. The CDR3 DNA reads as TGTGCCAGCAGGACCGGGAGCTCCTACGAGCAGTACTTC.

The chain joins TRBV4-1 to TRBJ1-2; 10 nucleotides line up with TRBD1. With 6 bases clipped from V and 8 bases from J, the junction kept 12 bases outside the gene matches. CDR1 is MGHRA, CDR2 YSYEKL, per germline. The CDR3 contains 15 residues. CDR3 in amino acids: CASRPSEGQGYGYTF. CDR3 bases: TGCGCCAGCAGACCTTCCGAGGGACAGGGGTACGGCTACACCTTC.

The chain uses TRBV5-5 and TRBJ1-6; tentatively, D is TRBD1 (6 bases). The germline V gene encodes CDR1 SGHKS and CDR2 YYEKEE (reference sequence). There are 16 residues in the CDR3. V lost 2 bases and J lost 5, with 14 bases in between. CDR3 DNA sequence: TGTGCCAGCAGCTTAGGGACATCGGTGAATAATTCACCCCTCCACTTT. It translates to CASSLGTSVNNSPLHF.

The chain has TRBV6-5 and TRBJ2-7, with D unclear. This CDR3 has 14 residues. The germline gives CDR1 MNHEY, CDR2 SVGAGI. V lost 4 bases and J 5 bases, leaving 15 bases between the germline ends. The CDR3 DNA is TGTGCCAGCAGTTCCCAAGCTAGATCCCACGAGCAGTACTTC. This translates into CASSSQARSHEQYF.

The chain uses TRBV5-4 and TRBJ2-5, with D possibly TRBD2 on 5 matching bases. CDR3 length: 12 residues. Germline V lookup: CDR1 SGHNT, CDR2 YYREEE (reference sequence). V gave up 7 bases and J gave up 0 bases, with 7 bases separating them. CDR3 loop: CASGENQETQYF. The CDR3, as DNA: TGTGCCAGCGGGGAGAACCAAGAGACCCAGTACTTC.

The table lists this clone with a count of one. J is TRBJ2-6 and V is TRBV3-1 (or the pseudogene TRBV3-2); TRBD2 aligns across 12 bases. V gave up 1 base and J gave up 0 bases; unmatched junction bases: 4. Germline V gives CDR1 LGHDT, CDR2 YNNKEL (reference sequence). The CDR3 is 19 residues long. CDR3 nucleotide sequence: TGTGCCAGCAGCCAAGGGGGACTAGCGGGCCTCTCTGGGGCCAACGTCCTGACTTTC. Translated, it gives CASSQGGLAGLSGANVLTF.

This clone occurred once. The chain links TRBV6-2 or TRBV6-3 to TRBJ1-1; no firm D call. The V gene lost 4 bases and the J gene lost 1 base, with 4 bases spanning the gap. The CDR3 has 12 residues. CDR1 is MNHEY, CDR2 SVGEGT, per germline. CDR3 protein: CASSSRNTEAFF. The CDR3 DNA sequence: TGTGCCAGCAGTTCCCGGAACACTGAAGCTTTCTTT.

CDR3 nucleotide sequence: TGTGCCACCAGCCGGGACATCACCTACGAGCAGTACTTC. This encodes CATSRDITYEQYF. The chain has TRBV15 and TRBJ2-7, with D possibly matching TRBD1 (6 bases). The germline V and J ends were trimmed by 5 bases and 2 bases, with 10 bases remaining between them. Germline values: CDR1 LNHNV, CDR2 YYDKDF (reference sequence). The CDR3 runs 13 residues.

This rearrangement joins TRBV29-1 to TRBJ1-1; the D is unclear. The ends were cut back, 4 bases at V and 3 bases at J, with 12 bases in the middle. The CDR3 sequence is 13 residues long. Germline V CDR1 and CDR2: SQVTM, ANQGSEA. For the CDR3, the DNA is TGCAGCGTTGCCGGCAGGCAGGACACTGAAGCTTTCTTT. Protein: CSVAGRQDTEAFF.